This T cell receptor (beta chain) originates from a study of blood T cell repertoires in COVID-19. Study-wide context: Sites across the United States, Italy and Spain contributed samples from acute and convalescent COVID-19. PBMCs, B-cell-depleted T cells, or T cells provided the cDNA or gDNA that made up the material.

Authors' processing steps: By means of reference gene primer amplification, nucleated cell counts were estimated. Assay used: immunoSEQ multiplex PCR; TCRdb lists only in-frame clones, some missing. The D gene and trimming were derived from the DNA, and the V and J assignments and clone size from that table. The sample comprises under 300,000 clones, around 87% of which are singletons, and less than 4% rests with the top ten. Germline V gene lookup returns CDR1 ENHRY and CDR2 SYGVKD. Trimming stripped 0 bases from V and 5 bases from J, with 11 bases between. CDR3 length equals 15 residues. This chain links TRBV10-3 with TRBJ2-1, with D perhaps matching TRBD1 (5 bases). Sequencing was done on a sample of peripheral blood. This TCR came from a man aged 18-30 years with active or convalescent COVID-19. CDR3 bases: TGTGCCATCAGTGAGTCTGGGGCTGGAAACAATGAGCAGTTCTTC. Amino acid sequence: CAISESGAGNNEQFF.